This entry lists 18 T cell receptor beta chains sequenced from one sample in a study of T cells after yellow fever vaccination. TCRdb itself ran the 5' RACE reads through MiXCR, one entry per CDR3 protein. This sample carries approximately 610,000 distinct CDR3 sequences, around a sixth of them seen once, and the ten largest clones take around 16%. Sequenced here: PBMCs, sampled about 5 days after the first yellow fever vaccination. All receptors come from a man between 18 and 29 years old who received the YFV17D yellow fever vaccine.

The chain joins TRBV6-6 to TRBJ2-7; D uncertain. CDR1 and CDR2 (germline): MNHNY, SVGAGI (reference sequence). Trimming shortened V by 6 bases and J by 6 bases, and 15 bases separated the two germline ends. The CDR3 loop spans 13 amino acids. The CDR3 loop reads CASSTPPFREQYF. The CDR3 coding sequence is TGTGCCAGCAGCACACCCCCCTTCCGCGAGCAGTACTTC.

The genes are TRBV5-1 and TRBJ2-3; 11 bases match TRBD2. Germline lookup yields CDR1 SGHRS and CDR2 YFSETQ. The J segment lost 3 bases and the V segment lost 3 bases, leaving 6 bases of the junction unmatched. There are 16 residues in the CDR3. CDR3 protein: CASSSGGLAGTDTQYF. The CDR3 bases are TGCGCCAGCAGCTCCGGAGGACTAGCGGGTACAGATACGCAGTATTTT.

This clonotype was seen a handful of times. The gene calls are TRBV4-1 and TRBJ1-2; D call uncertain. Germline assignment: CDR1 MGHRA and CDR2 YSYEKL. The CDR3 is made up of 16 amino acids. Trimming took off 4 bases at V and 8 bases at J, with 23 bases between the two ends. CDR3 loop: CASSRLTGFPMAGYTF. In DNA form, the CDR3 reads TGCGCCAGCAGCCGCCTGACGGGGTTCCCCATGGCAGGCTACACCTTC.

V and J are TRBV27 and TRBJ2-5; D possibly corresponds to TRBD1 (5 bases). Germline V gene data show CDR1 as MNHEY and CDR2 as SMNVEV (reference sequence). V lost 4 bases and J lost 2, with 14 bases in between. The CDR3 sequence is 15 residues long. CDR3 residues: CASSSLGVGQETQYF. CDR3 nucleotides: TGTGCCAGCAGTTCTTTAGGGGTGGGGCAAGAGACCCAGTACTTC.

The genes are TRBV6-2 or TRBV6-3 and TRBJ2-7, with 10 nucleotides matching TRBD1. The CDR3 is 15 amino acids. The germline V gene has CDR1 MNHEY and CDR2 SVGEGT. Trimming took 5 bases from V and 5 from J; bases not matched to a gene: 9. CDR3 in amino acids: CASSRPGQGRNEQYV. The CDR3 nucleotides are TGTGCCAGCAGTCGACCGGGACAGGGGCGAAACGAGCAGTACGTC.

The sample holds a few counts of this clonotype. The chain carries TRBV24-1 and TRBJ2-1; 10 nucleotides align to TRBD2. CDR1 and CDR2 (germline): KGHDR, SFDVKD. The length of the CDR3 is 17 residues. V trimming: 3 bases; J trimming: 4 bases; junction bases outside the gene matches: 8. CDR3 DNA: TGTGCCACCAGTGATACCTTAGCGGGGGGCCGATACAATGAGCAGTTCTTC. The encoded protein is CATSDTLAGGRYNEQFF.

The chain employs TRBV20-1 and TRBJ1-6; 7 nucleotides match TRBD1. The trim removed 1 base at V and 6 bases at J, leaving 3 bases unmatched. The CDR3 is 14 residues long. Per germline, CDR1 DFQATT and CDR2 SNEGSKA (reference sequence). The CDR3 here is CSARGGTVNSPLHF. In DNA form, the CDR3 reads TGCAGTGCTAGAGGGGGGACAGTTAATTCACCCCTCCACTTT.

This clonotype has only a few counts. J is TRBJ1-5 and V is TRBV4-2; no definite D call. The CDR3 is 15 amino acids. The germline V gene encodes CDR1 LGHNA and CDR2 YNFKEQ. Trimming stripped 0 bases from V and 7 bases from J, with 13 bases between. The CDR3 coding sequence is TGTGCCAGCAGCCAAGATCGGGATTACTTGCAGCCCCAGCATTTT. This gives the protein CASSQDRDYLQPQHF.

The J gene is TRBJ2-3, the V gene TRBV6-1; a possible D gene is TRBD1 (5 bases). V dropped 6 bases and J dropped 3 bases, with 10 bases sitting between them. Germline CDR1 MNHNS, CDR2 SASEGT. The CDR3 contains 13 residues. CDR3 sequence: CASRRPGTDTQYF. In nucleotides, the CDR3 is TGTGCCAGCAGACGACCAGGGACAGATACGCAGTATTTT.

At least ten counts were recorded for this clonotype. The chain recombines TRBV5-1 with TRBJ1-1, with D maybe TRBD1 (5 bases). V was pared by 1 base and J by 0 bases, with 16 bases between. There are 17 residues in the CDR3. CDR1 SGHRS and CDR2 YFSETQ come from the germline V gene. As DNA, the CDR3 is TGCGCCAGCAGCTTGATAGGGCTCGGGGCCATGAACACTGAAGCTTTCTTT. Its protein is CASSLIGLGAMNTEAFF.

The chain joins TRBV6-5 to TRBJ2-7; no definite D call. Trimming cost V 4 bases and J 1 base, with 14 bases left between them. From germline, CDR1 is MNHEY and CDR2 SVGAGI. The CDR3 contains 15 residues. CDR3 nucleotide sequence: TGTGCCAGCAGTTGGGCAGGTCCCGTTTCCTACGAGCAGTACTTC. Amino acids: CASSWAGPVSYEQYF.

The chain joins TRBV28 to TRBJ1-5; possible D gene TRBD1, 5 bases. From germline, CDR1 is MDHEN and CDR2 SYDVKM. The CDR3 length is 12 residues. With 1 base removed from V and 8 bases from J, the gap between germline ends came to 6 bases. CDR3: CASSLLGEPQHF. The DNA of the CDR3 is TGTGCCAGCAGTTTATTGGGGGAGCCCCAGCATTTT.

The rearrangement joins TRBV27 to TRBJ1-2; 9 bases agree with TRBD1. CDR3 length: 13 amino acids. The ends lost 5 bases at V and 5 bases at J; junction bases unmatched: 3. Germline assignment: CDR1 MNHEY and CDR2 SMNVEV (reference sequence). The CDR3 loop reads CASSDRGTYGYTF. CDR3 nucleotide sequence: TGTGCCAGCAGTGACAGGGGGACATATGGCTACACCTTC.

The V call is TRBV6-2 or TRBV6-3, the J call TRBJ2-3; TRBD2 agrees at 8 bases. The germline V gene has CDR1 MNHEY and CDR2 SVGEGT. V lost 5 bases, J lost 2 bases, and 9 bases stayed unmatched. The CDR3 runs 16 residues. CDR3 nucleotide sequence: TGTGCCAGCAGTCCATCCCAGCGGGGGATCACAGATACGCAGTATTTT. Protein: CASSPSQRGITDTQYF.

V and J are TRBV19 and TRBJ2-1; D is possibly TRBD1 (6 bases). The CDR3 length is 13 residues. CDR1 and CDR2 (germline): LNHDA, SQIVND (reference sequence). The V end lost 8 bases, the J end lost 2 bases, and 10 bases lay between the germline ends. The CDR3 coding sequence is TGTGCCAGTCATTCAGGGGCCTACAATGAGCAGTTCTTC. It specifies CASHSGAYNEQFF.

This clonotype was seen only a few times. V usage is TRBV5-1 and J usage is TRBJ2-7, with TRBD1 matching 7 bases. CDR1 and CDR2 (germline): SGHRS, YFSETQ. This CDR3 region has 15 residues. V lost 3 bases to trimming and J lost 4 bases; unmatched junction nucleotides: 10. The CDR3 loop reads CASSYRQGPAYEQYF. CDR3 sequence (DNA): TGCGCCAGCAGCTACAGACAGGGCCCGGCGTACGAGCAGTACTTC.

The V and J genes are TRBV7-9 and TRBJ1-5; 7 nucleotides align to TRBD1. This CDR3 is built from 14 residues. Trimming took 7 bases from V and 3 from J; bases not matched to a gene: 6. The germline CDR1 and CDR2 sequences are SEHNR and FQNEAQ (reference sequence). The CDR3 sequence is CASTDTGDNQPQHF. The CDR3 region has the DNA TGTGCCAGCACGGATACAGGGGACAATCAGCCCCAGCATTTT.

This clonotype was seen a handful of times. V is TRBV3-1 and J is TRBJ1-4; D possibly corresponds to TRBD1 (5 bases). The CDR3 length is 16 residues. V lost 0 bases and J lost 7, with 15 bases in between. Germline V gene sequence: CDR1 LGHDT, CDR2 YNNKEL (reference sequence). The CDR3 DNA sequence: TGTGCCAGCAGCCAAGAAGTCCCAGGGCGAAGTGAAAAACTGTTTTTT. Its translation: CASSQEVPGRSEKLFF.